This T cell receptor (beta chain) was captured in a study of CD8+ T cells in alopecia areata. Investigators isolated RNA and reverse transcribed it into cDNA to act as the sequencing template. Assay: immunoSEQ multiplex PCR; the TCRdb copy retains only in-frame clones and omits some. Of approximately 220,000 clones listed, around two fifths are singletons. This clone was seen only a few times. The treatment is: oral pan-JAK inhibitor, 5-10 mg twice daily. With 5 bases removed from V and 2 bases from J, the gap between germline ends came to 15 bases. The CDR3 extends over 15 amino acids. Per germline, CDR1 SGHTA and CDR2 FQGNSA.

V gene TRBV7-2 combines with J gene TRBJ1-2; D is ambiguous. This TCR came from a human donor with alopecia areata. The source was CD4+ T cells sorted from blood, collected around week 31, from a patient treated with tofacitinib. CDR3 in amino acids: CASSLDSGFNYGYTF. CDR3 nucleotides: TGTGCCAGCAGCCTAGACTCGGGTTTCAACTATGGCTACACCTTC. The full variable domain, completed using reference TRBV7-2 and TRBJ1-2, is GAGVSQSPSNKVTEKGKDVELRCDPISGHTALYWYRQSLGQGLEFLIYFQGNSAPDKSGLPSDRFSAERTGGSVSTLTIQRTQQEDSAVYLCASSLDSGFNYGYTFGSGTRLTVV.